This is a list of T cell receptor beta chains from one sample in a study of chemoradiotherapy in HPV16-positive cancers. Sequencing was performed with immunoSEQ multiplex PCR; in TCRdb, only in-frame clones are kept and a portion is missing. This table holds under 3,500 clones, roughly four fifths found once. This specimen was tumor tissue, taken from a patient who underwent chemoradiotherapy. The origin of the receptors is a human donor with HPV-associated anogenital cancer. The CDR3 runs from the conserved cysteine through the conserved F or W. Fields, in order: CDR3 DNA, CDR3 protein, clone size, J gene, V gene, D gene. D genes are given only for firm matches. Where a row states a size, it is once, few, many or the class of an expanded clone; other rows omit it.

TGTGCCAGCAGCCTTACTAGCGGAGGCTACAATGAGCAGTTCTTC CASSLTSGGYNEQFF once TRBJ2-1 TRBV7-3 TRBD2
TGTGCCAGCAGTGAATGGGGTAAGGGGGGTGAAGCTTTCTTT CASSEWGKGGEAFF few TRBJ1-1 TRBV6-1 .
TGTGCCAGTAGTAAACGGGCAGGCACCCCAATGATCTATGGCTACACCTTC CASSKRAGTPMIYGYTF few TRBJ1-2 TRBV19 .
TGTGCCGCCAGGGTGCGGGAGCCTCAAGAGACCCAGTACTTC CAARVREPQETQYF . TRBJ2-5 TRBV11-2 TRBD2
TGTGCCAGCAGAGGGGGGCGTTTCTCCTACGAGCAGTACTTC CASRGGRFSYEQYF . TRBJ2-7 TRBV13 .
TGTGCCAGCAGGCTTAGCGCAGAGACCCAGTACTTC CASRLSAETQYF . TRBJ2-5 TRBV2 .
TGTGCCAGCAGCTTGAAAGGCTCTGGCGGGGCCAACGTCCTGACTTTC CASSLKGSGGANVLTF . TRBJ2-6 TRBV5-4 .
TGTGCCAGCAGCTCTAGCATCGGAGCGGGGACAGATACGCAGTATTTT CASSSSIGAGTDTQYF few TRBJ2-3 TRBV13 TRBD2
TGCGCCCCGGCGATAATCACTGAAGCTTTCTTT CAPAIITEAFF . TRBJ1-1 TRBV10-1 .
TGTGCCAGCAGCTTCCAAAGACAGGGGTATCCCAATGAGCAGTTCTTC CASSFQRQGYPNEQFF . TRBJ2-1 TRBV5-4 TRBD1
TGTGCCAGCACCCGCGGGGCTCGATACGAGCAGTACTTC CASTRGARYEQYF . TRBJ2-7 TRBV5-6 .
TGCGCCAGCAGTGAATCCCATAGCAATCAGCCCCAGCATTTT CASSESHSNQPQHF once TRBJ1-5 TRBV10-2 .
TGTGCCAGTAGTATGTCGGGACAGCGCAGCTATGGCTACACCTTC CASSMSGQRSYGYTF once TRBJ1-2 TRBV19 TRBD1
TGTGCCAGCTCACCAGGACAAGGTTCAGATGCGGCAGTACCCCAGCATTTT CASSPGQGSDAAVPQHF . TRBJ1-5 TRBV18 .
TGTGCCAGCAGCTTAGCGTCAGTATGGGGTGAAAAACTGTTTTTT CASSLASVWGEKLFF once TRBJ1-4 TRBV7-9 .
TGTGCCTGGACGAGGACAAAAAATTCACCCCTCCACTTT CAWTRTKNSPLHF . TRBJ1-6 TRBV30 .
TGTGCCAGCAGTGTGTCGGAAGGCACAGATACGCAGTATTTT CASSVSEGTDTQYF . TRBJ2-3 TRBV6-1 .
TGTGCCAGCAGCCAAGATTCCCCCGGGAGCCCTTACAATGAGCAGTTCTTC CASSQDSPGSPYNEQFF . TRBJ2-1 TRBV4-2 .
TGTGCCAGCAGCTCCTCATCCGGCGGGAGGGCGGGGGAGCAGTACTTC CASSSSSGGRAGEQYF . TRBJ2-7 TRBV7-9 TRBD2
TGTGCCAGCAGCATCCTCGGAGAGGGTGGGTACACTGAAGCTTTCTTT CASSILGEGGYTEAFF once TRBJ1-1 TRBV5-6 .
TGTGCCAGCAGTTTAGGCAGAAGCTACGAGCAGTACTTC CASSLGRSYEQYF . TRBJ2-7 TRBV6-6 .
TGTGCCAGCAGCCCTAGACTAGCGGGAGTGTACGAGCAGTACTTC CASSPRLAGVYEQYF . TRBJ2-7 TRBV28 TRBD2
TGTGCCATCAGAAAACAGGGGGCGCTAGAAGAGACCCAGTACTTC CAIRKQGALEETQYF . TRBJ2-5 TRBV10-3 TRBD1
TGCAGCGTTGTTAGTGACACGGCCTACGAGCAGTACTTC CSVVSDTAYEQYF . TRBJ2-7 TRBV29-1 .
TGTGCCAGCAGCTTAACAGCGGGTGAGCAGTTCTTC CASSLTAGEQFF . TRBJ2-1 TRBV11-2 .
TGTGCCATCAGTGACCGGGACCCCAATGAGCAGTTCTTC CAISDRDPNEQFF . TRBJ2-1 TRBV10-3 .
TGTGCCACCTCCTTATCAGGGGATAGCAATCAGCCCCAGCATTTT CATSLSGDSNQPQHF . TRBJ1-5 TRBV6-1 .
TGTGCCAGCAGTCCGGGGGGCACGTCAGGGGCCAAAAACACTGAAGCTTTCTTT CASSPGGTSGAKNTEAFF once TRBJ1-1 TRBV5-4 .
TGTGCCAGCAGTCCACGGAATACGGGGAGAGGCTACACCTTC CASSPRNTGRGYTF . TRBJ1-2 TRBV27 .
TGCGCCAGCACCAAGAATACAGGGACAGATACGCAGTATTTT CASTKNTGTDTQYF . TRBJ2-3 TRBV5-1 .
TGTGCCAGCAGCATTGGGACTAGCGGGGACCTCTACGAGCAGTACTTC CASSIGTSGDLYEQYF . TRBJ2-7 TRBV6-6 TRBD2
TGTGCCAGCAGCGTTAGCGGGGGAACAGATACGCAGTATTTT CASSVSGGTDTQYF . TRBJ2-3 TRBV5-5 TRBD2
TGCGCCAGCAGCCAAGAACAGGGGTTGGACGGACAGCCCCAGCATTTT CASSQEQGLDGQPQHF . TRBJ1-5 TRBV4-1 TRBD1
TGTGCCACCAGCGAGGACAGGGAGGTCAAAAACATTCAGTACTTC CATSEDREVKNIQYF . TRBJ2-4 TRBV15 TRBD1
TGTGCCAGCAGCCCAACTAGCGGGGCCCGGTACTTC CASSPTSGARYF . TRBJ2-7 TRBV11-1 TRBD2